The 26 T cell receptor beta chains given below trace back to one sample, sequenced in a study of T cell responses to AZD1222 COVID-19 vaccine. Here immunoSEQ multiplex PCR was the method, and the copy in TCRdb shows in-frame clones only, minus some. The profile shows 100,000 to 150,000 clones, 80% to 90% of them singletons. Sequencing was performed on peripheral blood, taken on day 0 of AZD1222 vaccination. Source of these receptors: an adult in good health.

This sequence joins TRBV7-6 and TRBJ2-5; D is perhaps TRBD2 (7 bases). CDR1 and CDR2 from the germline V gene are SGHVS and FNYEAQ. Trimming cost V 5 bases and J 3 bases, with 19 bases left between them. CDR3 length equals 16 residues. The CDR3 is CASSPQGWAGEETQYF. The CDR3 DNA sequence: TGTGCCAGCAGCCCCCAGGGGTGGGCGGGAGAAGAGACCCAGTACTTC.

The chain recombines TRBV3-1 (or the pseudogene TRBV3-2) with TRBJ1-1; TRBD1 might be the D (6 bases). CDR3 length: 14 amino acids. Trimming stripped 5 bases from V and 5 bases from J, with 15 bases between. The germline V gene encodes CDR1 LGHDT and CDR2 YNNKEL (reference sequence). CDR3 in DNA: TGTGCCAGCAGCATGCAGGGGAAGGGGACTGAAGCTTTCTTT. Amino acids: CASSMQGKGTEAFF.

This clone occurred once. V gene TRBV18 combines with J gene TRBJ1-2, with 8 positions matching TRBD1. The CDR3 loop spans 15 amino acids. CDR1 is KGHSH, CDR2 LQKENI, per germline. V dropped 3 bases and J dropped 0; count of bases not matched to a gene: 3. CDR3 region: CASSPDRVANYGYTF. CDR3 coding DNA: TGTGCCAGCTCACCGGACAGGGTGGCTAACTATGGCTACACCTTC.

This sequence joins TRBV18 and TRBJ1-1; D not resolved. The CDR3 is made up of 13 amino acids. V dropped 0 bases and J dropped 4 bases, with 6 bases sitting between them. Germline-derived CDR1 and CDR2 are KGHSH and LQKENI. CDR3 amino acids: CASSPPAVTEAFF. CDR3 DNA: TGTGCCAGCTCACCACCGGCTGTCACTGAAGCTTTCTTT.

The V and J genes are TRBV2 and TRBJ1-1; D gene uncertain. This CDR3 is 11 amino acids long. Between the trimmed V and J ends, which lost 3 bases and 5 bases, there was a span of 4 bases. Germline loops: CDR1 SNHLY, CDR2 FYNNEI. CDR3 region: CASSDWTEAFF. In DNA, the CDR3 is TGTGCCAGCAGTGACTGGACTGAAGCTTTCTTT.

This clone was seen just once. The chain links TRBV3-1 (or the pseudogene TRBV3-2) to TRBJ1-2; tentatively, D is TRBD1 (5 bases). The germline gives CDR1 LGHDT, CDR2 YNNKEL (reference sequence). The CDR3 loop spans 13 amino acids. Trimming left V 4 bases short and J 3 bases short, with 9 bases between. The CDR3 nucleotides read TGTGCCAGCAGCCCCTGGGGGGACTATGGCTACACCTTC. Translated: CASSPWGDYGYTF.

This sequence joins TRBV30 and TRBJ2-7, with unresolved D. The germline V and J ends were trimmed by 3 bases and 7 bases, with 16 bases remaining between them. The germline CDR1 and CDR2 sequences are GTSNPN and SVGIG (reference sequence). The CDR3 sequence is 13 residues long. This CDR3 is CAWSLNPPREQYF. Written as DNA, the CDR3 is TGTGCCTGGAGCCTTAACCCGCCCAGGGAGCAGTACTTC.

This rearrangement joins TRBV10-1 to TRBJ1-6; D gene ambiguous. This CDR3 is built from 18 residues. Trimming left V 7 bases short and J 0 bases short, with 19 bases between. The V gene's germline CDR1 is WNHNN and CDR2 SYGVQD (reference sequence). Here the CDR3 DNA reads TGCGCCAGCACCACAGAAGCCAGGAATTACTCCTATAATTCACCCCTCCACTTT. Protein sequence: CASTTEARNYSYNSPLHF.

This chain links TRBV28 with TRBJ2-5; D is perhaps TRBD1 (5 bases). CDR1 MDHEN and CDR2 SYDVKM come from the germline V gene. This CDR3 is built from 13 residues. Trimming took off 10 bases at V and 5 bases at J, with 17 bases between the two ends. CDR3 DNA sequence: TGTGCCACTAATCTGGGGCTAATCGAGACCCAGTACTTC. It yields the protein CATNLGLIETQYF.

The chain is built from TRBV28 and TRBJ2-7, with D perhaps TRBD1 (6 bases). The CDR3 sequence is 12 residues long. V lost 7 bases and J 6 bases, leaving 13 bases between the germline ends. Germline CDR1 MDHEN, CDR2 SYDVKM. DNA for the CDR3: TGTGCCAGCACCGTACAGGGTTTCGAGCAGTACTTC. Its translation is CASTVQGFEQYF.

The chain has TRBV6-1 and TRBJ1-5; D is possibly TRBD1 (6 bases). V lost 2 bases, J lost 3 bases, and 17 bases lay in between. CDR1 MNHNS and CDR2 SASEGT come from the germline V gene. CDR3 length equals 17 residues. The CDR3, as DNA: TGTGCCAGCAGTGAATACCTAGGCGGACAGACCAATCAGCCCCAGCATTTT. This codes for CASSEYLGGQTNQPQHF.

The chain uses TRBV18 and TRBJ2-5, with 10 bases lining up with TRBD2. CDR1 is KGHSH, CDR2 LQKENI, per germline. With V trimmed by 2 bases and J by 5 bases, 5 bases remained unmatched. There are 15 residues in the CDR3. The CDR3 reads CASSPSGGAAETQYF. The DNA for the CDR3 is TGTGCCAGCTCACCAAGCGGGGGGGCCGCGGAGACCCAGTACTTC. Based on the CDR3 plus reference TRBV18 and TRBJ2-5, the full variable domain is NAGVMQNPRHLVRRRGQEARLRCSPMKGHSHVYWYRQLPEEGLKFMVYLQKENIIDESGMPKERFSAEFPKEGPSILRIQQVVRGDSAAYFCASSPSGGAAETQYFGPGTRLLVL.

The genes are TRBV11-1 and TRBJ2-3; TRBD1 or TRBD2 may be the D gene (5 bases each). The CDR3 spans 16 residues. Trimming pared 3 bases from V and 1 base from J, leaving 14 bases between. CDR1 and CDR2 from the germline V gene are SGHAT and FQDESV (reference sequence). As DNA, the CDR3 is TGTGCCAGCAGCTTGGGGGATGGACTCGGCACAGATACGCAGTATTTT. The encoded protein is CASSLGDGLGTDTQYF.

This clone came up once. The chain links TRBV24-1 to TRBJ1-2, with D possibly TRBD1 on 6 matching bases. V lost 7 bases to trimming and J lost 8 bases, with 19 bases between them. The CDR3 spans 14 residues. Germline V lookup: CDR1 KGHDR, CDR2 SFDVKD. CDR3 nucleotides: TGTGCCACCAGCCAGGGGAAGAAGGAGAAGGGCTACACCTTC. It codes for CATSQGKKEKGYTF.

The V gene is TRBV7-2, the J gene TRBJ1-2; weak D call: TRBD1 (5 bases). Germline V gives CDR1 SGHTA, CDR2 FQGNSA. Trimming shortened V by 4 bases and J by 2 bases, and 11 bases separated the two germline ends. This CDR3 comprises 14 residues. In DNA form, the CDR3 reads TGTGCCAGCAGCTCAGGGACCGTAAACTATGGCTACACCTTC. As protein: CASSSGTVNYGYTF.

This clone appeared a single time. This chain's CDR3 is CASSEGDSYEQYF. The DNA of the CDR3 is TGTGCCAGCAGCGAGGGGGACAGCTACGAGCAGTACTTC. The chain has TRBV11-3 and TRBJ2-7; 7 nucleotides align to TRBD1. Unmatched junction bases numbered 4, after V lost 5 bases and J lost 3 bases. CDR3 length: 13 residues. CDR1 and CDR2 from the germline V gene are SGHNT and YENEEA.

This clone was observed once. This chain uses TRBV3-1 (or the pseudogene TRBV3-2) with TRBJ1-5; tentatively, D is TRBD1 (5 bases). V was clipped by 11 bases and J by 6 bases, with 14 bases between them. This CDR3 has 12 amino acids. The V gene's germline CDR1 is LGHDT and CDR2 YNNKEL (reference sequence). The CDR3 DNA sequence: TGTGCCTCGGGGGTTCTGGGTCAGCCCCAGCATTTT. Translating it yields CASGVLGQPQHF.

The chain has TRBV3-1 (or the pseudogene TRBV3-2) and TRBJ1-2; D gene uncertain. CDR1 and CDR2 from the germline V gene are LGHDT and YNNKEL (reference sequence). Trimming cost V 1 base and J 8 bases, with 11 bases left between them. There are 13 residues in the CDR3. CDR3 DNA: TGTGCCAGCAGCCAAGCTCGGGTATGGGGCTACACCTTC. Translation: CASSQARVWGYTF.

There are a few counts of this clone. This chain links TRBV6-5 with TRBJ1-2; 9 nucleotides match TRBD1. The CDR3 runs 13 residues. V shed 8 bases and J 6 bases; nucleotides not matched to a gene: 7. From germline, CDR1 is MNHEY and CDR2 SVGAGI. The CDR3 coding sequence is TGTGCCAGCGCAAAGGGACAGGGACATGGCTACACCTTC. Its translation is CASAKGQGHGYTF.

V usage is TRBV9 and J usage is TRBJ2-7, with TRBD2 as a possible D gene (5 bases). CDR1 SGDLS and CDR2 YYNGEE come from the germline V gene. The CDR3 loop spans 13 amino acids. V was clipped by 0 bases and J by 7 bases, with 11 bases between them. The CDR3 loop is CASSVATGVEQYF. In DNA form, the CDR3 reads TGTGCCAGCAGCGTAGCTACCGGGGTTGAGCAGTACTTC.

This chain joins TRBV5-1 and TRBJ1-2, with D perhaps matching TRBD1 (5 bases). V was pared by 0 bases and J by 3 bases, with 12 bases between. This CDR3 is built from 15 residues. In germline, CDR1 is SGHRS, CDR2 YFSETQ. The CDR3 DNA reads as TGCGCCAGCAGCTTGGATCCGTTGGGGGACTATGGCTACACCTTC. Translated, it gives CASSLDPLGDYGYTF.

V gene TRBV11-3 combines with J gene TRBJ2-3, with D possibly called TRBD1 or TRBD2 (5 bases each). This CDR3 comprises 15 residues. V lost 6 bases and J 0 bases, leaving 13 bases between the germline ends. The germline V gene encodes CDR1 SGHNT and CDR2 YENEEA. The CDR3 region is CASSSDGASTDTQYF. As DNA, the CDR3 is TGTGCCAGCAGTTCAGACGGGGCTAGCACAGATACGCAGTATTTT.

The chain has TRBV5-8 and TRBJ1-1, with D uncertain. V was cut by 2 bases and J by 0 bases, with 5 bases left in between. Germline-derived CDR1 and CDR2 are SGHTS and YDEGEE. The CDR3 covers 13 residues. The CDR3 DNA sequence: TGTGCCAGCAGCTTCACAATGAACACTGAAGCTTTCTTT. It specifies CASSFTMNTEAFF.

The V and J genes are TRBV27 and TRBJ2-3; no clear D. The V gene's germline CDR1 is MNHEY and CDR2 SMNVEV (reference sequence). The germline V and J ends were trimmed by 6 bases and 0 bases, with 13 bases remaining between them. This CDR3 has 15 amino acids. CDR3 bases: TGTGCCAGCAGGCCGTACCCGGTTAGCACAGATACGCAGTATTTT. This gives the protein CASRPYPVSTDTQYF.

This clone has just one count. V and J are TRBV28 and TRBJ2-4, with D possibly being TRBD2 (6 bases). The CDR3 runs 12 residues. V shed 10 bases and J shed 3 bases, with 10 bases lying between them. CDR1 and CDR2 (germline): MDHEN, SYDVKM. The CDR3 sequence is CATREHKNIQYF. CDR3 in DNA: TGTGCCACTCGGGAGCACAAAAACATTCAGTACTTC.

The rearrangement uses TRBV4-2 and TRBJ1-1; tentative D call: TRBD1 (6 bases). Germline V gene data show CDR1 as LGHNA and CDR2 as YNFKEQ. This CDR3 is 15 amino acids long. V was shortened by 4 bases and J by 1 base, with 13 bases between the two germline ends. This CDR3 is CASSPRIGGNTEAFF. CDR3 DNA: TGTGCCAGCAGCCCCAGAATAGGGGGGAACACTGAAGCTTTCTTT.